Below, 28 T cell receptor beta chains from the same sample are listed, as sequenced in a study of blood T cell repertoires in COVID-19. The protocol was immunoSEQ multiplex PCR, while the TCRdb copy is restricted to in-frame clones and leaves out a portion. The sample shows under 300,000 clones, 86% of them seen only once. The sample was peripheral blood. Every receptor here comes from a woman aged 25 to 39 with COVID-19, enrolled during active disease.

The chain is built from TRBV11-3 and TRBJ1-3, with unresolved D. Germline V lookup: CDR1 SGHNT, CDR2 YENEEA. Deletions cut 0 bases from V and 4 bases from J, with 10 bases between. The CDR3 is 15 amino acids. CDR3 residues: CASSLDAKFGNTIYF. CDR3 nucleotide sequence: TGTGCCAGCAGCTTAGATGCGAAATTCGGAAACACCATATATTTT.

The CDR3 is CASSSDGRQGVDYGYTF. The CDR3 bases are TGTGCCAGCAGCTCAGATGGCCGACAGGGGGTGGACTATGGCTACACCTTC. The chain links TRBV7-8 to TRBJ1-2; 9 bases line up with TRBD1. This CDR3 comprises 17 residues. Germline V gene data show CDR1 as SGHVS and CDR2 as FQNEAQ. After removal of 4 bases from V and 3 bases from J, the junction contained 12 bases not matched to a gene. The full variable domain, completed using reference TRBV7-8 and TRBJ1-2, is GAGVSQSPRYKVAKRGQDVALRCDPISGHVSLFWYQQALGQGPEFLTYFQNEAQLDKSGLPSDRFFAERPEGSVSTLKIQRTQQEDSAVYLCASSSDGRQGVDYGYTFGSGTRLTVV.

The CDR3 DNA reads as TGTGCCAGTAGTCCGGGACAGTCCTATGGCTACACCTTC. Translation: CASSPGQSYGYTF. V gene TRBV19 combines with J gene TRBJ1-2, with 7 bases that match TRBD1. J was trimmed by 4 bases and V by 5 bases; bases with no gene match: 4. Germline CDR1 reads LNHDA; CDR2 reads SQIVND (reference sequence). CDR3 length: 13 amino acids.

The chain has TRBV7-9 and TRBJ2-7; 12 nucleotides line up with TRBD2. Germline V gene lookup returns CDR1 SEHNR and CDR2 FQNEAQ (reference sequence). CDR3 length: 17 amino acids. The junction had 8 bases not matched to a gene; V was cut back by 5 bases and J by 0 bases. CDR3: CASSPRLAGALSYEQYF. Here the CDR3 DNA reads TGTGCCAGCAGCCCCCGACTAGCGGGGGCCCTCTCCTACGAGCAGTACTTC.

This clone was seen a few times. The chain uses TRBV12-3 or TRBV12-4 and TRBJ2-7; 8 bases are shared with TRBD1. There are 12 residues in the CDR3. The junction had 2 bases not matched to a gene; V was cut back by 8 bases and J by 2 bases. The CDR3 DNA reads as TGTGCCAGCGGACAGGGCCCCTACGAGCAGTACTTC. Its translation: CASGQGPYEQYF.

This clone showed up just a few times. This chain joins TRBV4-1 and TRBJ2-7, with TRBD2 matching 11 bases. J was trimmed by 6 bases and V by 3 bases; bases with no gene match: 7. The CDR3 runs to 15 residues. From germline, CDR1 is MGHRA and CDR2 YSYEKL. The CDR3 region is CASSQTIAGGREQYF. In DNA, the CDR3 is TGCGCCAGCAGCCAGACAATAGCGGGGGGGCGCGAGCAGTACTTC.

This chain joins TRBV3-1 (or the pseudogene TRBV3-2) and TRBJ2-1; 10 nucleotides align to TRBD2. The CDR3 is 21 amino acids. V lost 3 bases to trimming and J lost 0 bases; unmatched junction nucleotides: 17. CDR1 LGHDT and CDR2 YNNKEL come from the germline V gene (reference sequence). In DNA form, the CDR3 reads TGTGCCAGCAGCCATGCTAGCGGGGGTCGACCCTTTACCAGCTCCTACAATGAGCAGTTCTTC. Translating gives CASSHASGGRPFTSSYNEQFF.

The genes are TRBV7-9 and TRBJ1-6; 9 bases are shared with TRBD1. CDR3 length: 13 amino acids. Per germline, CDR1 SEHNR and CDR2 FQNEAQ (reference sequence). This CDR3 reads CADRGDYNSPLHF. The CDR3 DNA sequence: TGTGCGGACAGGGGAGATTATAATTCACCCCTCCACTTT. Full variable domain (remainder filled in from reference TRBV7-9 and TRBJ1-6): DTGVSQNPRHKITKRGQNVTFRCDPISEHNRLYWYRQTLGQGPEFLTYFQNEAQLEKSRLLSDRFSAERPKGSFSTLEIQRTEQGDSAMYLCADRGDYNSPLHFGNGTRLTVT.

The chain uses TRBV19 and TRBJ2-7; 8 bases map to TRBD2. The trim removed 11 bases at V and 3 bases at J, leaving 9 bases unmatched. The CDR3 runs to 13 residues. Germline V gene lookup returns CDR1 LNHDA and CDR2 SQIVND (reference sequence). The chain's CDR3 is CAVAAGAYYEQYF. The CDR3 nucleotides read TGTGCCGTCGCAGCGGGGGCGTACTACGAGCAGTACTTC.

This rearrangement joins TRBV27 to TRBJ1-5; a weak D match, TRBD1 (6 bases). Trimming took 7 bases from V and 3 from J, leaving 25 bases between them. This CDR3 comprises 18 residues. CDR1 MNHEY and CDR2 SMNVEV come from the germline V gene (reference sequence). CDR3 sequence (DNA): TGTGCCAGCACCCCCCGAATGACAGGTGCTTTTCCCAATCAGCCCCAGCATTTT. Protein: CASTPRMTGAFPNQPQHF.

This clone was counted a single time. The V gene is TRBV15, the J gene TRBJ1-1; TRBD1 aligns across 7 bases. In germline, CDR1 is LNHNV, CDR2 YYDKDF (reference sequence). V dropped 2 bases and J dropped 5; count of bases not matched to a gene: 8. The CDR3 covers 15 residues. The CDR3 DNA follows: TGTGCCACCAGCAGAAGGGACAGCGGTGGGACTGAAGCTTTCTTT. Its translation is CATSRRDSGGTEAFF.

The V call is TRBV6-6, the J call TRBJ1-5; the match to TRBD1 covers 7 bases. Germline CDR1 and CDR2: MNHNY and SVGAGI (reference sequence). Losses at the gene ends were 5 bases for V and 6 bases for J; bases not matched to a gene: 4. The CDR3 loop spans 13 amino acids. CDR3 region: CASSPQGVQPQHF. In DNA form, the CDR3 reads TGTGCCAGCAGTCCCCAGGGGGTTCAGCCCCAGCATTTT.

CDR3 sequence (DNA): TGTGCCAGCAGCCAAGAACTCTACACTGAAGCTTTCTTT. Protein: CASSQELYTEAFF. V is TRBV3-1 (or the pseudogene TRBV3-2) and J is TRBJ1-1; no clear D. CDR3 size: 13 residues. Germline CDR1 LGHDT, CDR2 YNNKEL (reference sequence). V was cut by 0 bases and J by 3 bases, with 5 bases left in between.

In its sample, this clone was seen once. The chain carries TRBV5-1 and TRBJ2-1; the D gene is possibly TRBD2 (5 bases). Germline V lookup: CDR1 SGHRS, CDR2 YFSETQ. V was cut by 7 bases and J by 0 bases, with 11 bases left in between. CDR3 size: 14 residues. CDR3 sequence (DNA): TGCGCCAGCCCGGTGGGGAGCTCCTACAATGAGCAGTTCTTC. This codes for CASPVGSSYNEQFF.

The gene calls are TRBV2 and TRBJ2-2, with D possibly matching TRBD2 (5 bases). The germline V gene has CDR1 SNHLY and CDR2 FYNNEI. V was pared by 9 bases and J by 2 bases, with 10 bases between. This CDR3 has 13 residues. The CDR3: CAREGRNTGELFF. CDR3 bases: TGTGCCAGAGAGGGAAGAAACACCGGGGAGCTGTTTTTT.

This chain joins TRBV10-1 and TRBJ2-1; D gene ambiguous. CDR1 WNHNN and CDR2 SYGVQD come from the germline V gene (reference sequence). The CDR3 contains 14 residues. V lost 4 bases and J 9 bases, leaving 16 bases between the germline ends. The CDR3 nucleotides read TGCGCCAGCAGTGTATCCCCCACAACGGGTGAGCAGTTCTTC. It is translated as CASSVSPTTGEQFF.

The V gene is TRBV5-1, the J gene TRBJ1-2; no clear D. From germline, CDR1 is SGHRS and CDR2 YFSETQ. The V end was cut by 7 bases, the J end by 4 bases, with 17 bases between. The CDR3 has 14 amino acids. CDR3 in DNA: TGCGCCAGCCGGTTCACGGTACCGGGCTATGGCTACACCTTC. Amino acids: CASRFTVPGYGYTF.

This sequence joins TRBV6-4 and TRBJ1-2, with 12 bases aligning to TRBD1. CDR3 length: 15 amino acids. CDR1 is MRHNA and CDR2 is SNTAGT in the germline V gene. After removal of 2 bases from V and 8 bases from J, the junction contained 6 bases not matched to a gene. The CDR3 region is CASSDRDRGHRGYTF. CDR3 nucleotide sequence: TGTGCCAGCAGTGACCGGGACAGGGGGCATCGAGGCTACACCTTC.

This chain joins TRBV28 and TRBJ2-1, with D tentatively TRBD1 (6 bases). The ends were cut back, 6 bases at V and 9 bases at J, with 12 bases in the middle. Germline CDR1 MDHEN, CDR2 SYDVKM. The CDR3 has 12 amino acids. CDR3 sequence reads: CASRIGTREQFF. In nucleotides, the CDR3 is TGTGCCAGCAGGATCGGGACACGTGAGCAGTTCTTC.

The rearrangement uses TRBV5-1 and TRBJ1-1; no reliable D call. This CDR3 has 13 residues. Germline V gives CDR1 SGHRS, CDR2 YFSETQ. The V end lost 8 bases, the J end lost 1 base, and 12 bases lay between the germline ends. The CDR3, as DNA: TGCGCCAGTTACGTTCAGGAGAACACTGAAGCTTTCTTT. It encodes CASYVQENTEAFF.

This clone appeared a few times. The chain employs TRBV5-4 and TRBJ2-1; TRBD1 matches 10 bases. Germline CDR1 and CDR2: SGHNT and YYREEE (reference sequence). V shed 2 bases, J shed 4 bases, and the junction held 6 bases outside the gene matches. The CDR3 has 16 amino acids. The CDR3 nucleotides read TGTGCCAGCAGCTTCCAGGACAGGGGGAGGTACAATGAGCAGTTCTTC. Its translation is CASSFQDRGRYNEQFF.

The V call is TRBV5-6, the J call TRBJ1-2; 8 bases line up with TRBD1. The V gene end was trimmed by 2 bases and the J gene end by 3 bases; junction bases not matched to a gene: 12. Germline loops: CDR1 SGHDT, CDR2 YYEEEE. The CDR3 has 17 amino acids. The CDR3 region is CASSFLRTGKRDYGYTF. The CDR3 coding sequence is TGTGCCAGCAGCTTCCTCAGGACAGGGAAAAGGGACTATGGCTACACCTTC.

V gene TRBV11-2 combines with J gene TRBJ2-7; D is ambiguous. V lost 7 bases, J lost 6 bases, and 13 bases lay in between. From germline, CDR1 is SGHAT and CDR2 FQNNGV. This CDR3 region has 12 residues. CDR3 amino acids: CASTDPTGEQYF. DNA for the CDR3: TGTGCCAGCACCGATCCGACGGGCGAGCAGTACTTC.

This clone showed up just a few times. This rearrangement joins TRBV2 to TRBJ1-6; 7 positions agree with TRBD1. The V and J ends lost 6 bases and 7 bases, in that order; junction bases with no gene match: 9. CDR3 length: 15 amino acids. In germline, CDR1 is SNHLY, CDR2 FYNNEI. This CDR3 is CASRTWDSRNSPLHF. As DNA, the CDR3 is TGTGCCAGCAGAACTTGGGACAGCCGCAATTCACCCCTCCACTTT.

The chain carries TRBV7-9 and TRBJ2-1, with a weak D call TRBD2 (5 bases). This CDR3 contains 13 residues. Germline CDR1 SEHNR, CDR2 FQNEAQ (reference sequence). The V gene lost 7 bases and the J gene lost 5 bases, with 12 bases spanning the gap. The DNA of the CDR3 is TGTGCCAGCACCCGAGCCGGGGACAATGAGCAGTTCTTC. Encoded protein: CASTRAGDNEQFF.

The J gene is TRBJ2-7, the V gene TRBV27; 11 bases agree with TRBD1. The CDR3 extends over 15 amino acids. Germline loops: CDR1 MNHEY, CDR2 SMNVEV (reference sequence). The V segment lost 7 bases and the J segment 4 bases; nucleotides outside the gene matches: 9. In DNA form, the CDR3 reads TGTGCCAGCACTTTCCTGGGACAGGGGGTTTACGAGCAGTACTTC. Its protein product is CASTFLGQGVYEQYF.

This chain joins TRBV6-1 and TRBJ1-1; D is uncertain. The V gene's germline CDR1 is MNHNS and CDR2 SASEGT. V lost 1 base and J 6 bases, leaving 15 bases between the germline ends. The CDR3 has 15 residues. The CDR3: CASSEGQYMVAEAFF. Here the CDR3 DNA reads TGTGCCAGCAGTGAAGGGCAATATATGGTTGCTGAAGCTTTCTTT.

The rearrangement links TRBV7-9 to TRBJ1-4; 10 bases align to TRBD1. Germline loops: CDR1 SEHNR, CDR2 FQNEAQ (reference sequence). J was trimmed by 7 bases and V by 5 bases; bases with no gene match: 7. CDR3 length: 15 residues. The chain's CDR3 is CASSTRRDRGEKLFF. In DNA form, the CDR3 reads TGTGCCAGCAGCACTCGAAGGGACAGGGGTGAAAAACTGTTTTTT.